This T cell receptor beta chain was recorded in a study of T cell repertoires in cytomegalovirus infection. The CDR3 is 15 amino acids. CDR1 and CDR2 (germline): SGHVS, FQNEAQ. Unmatched junction bases numbered 9, after V lost 3 bases and J lost 8 bases. TCRdb reanalysed the reads using MiXCR and keeps one entry per CDR3 protein. The sample holds more than 650,000 distinct CDR3 sequences, 35% to 45% seen once. The sequencing input was PBMCs. The TCR sequence derives from a human donor in good health (CMV status not recorded). Some clones in this sample may be carry-over from other donors' samples. The chain has TRBV7-8 and TRBJ2-1, with 8 bases matching TRBD2. The CDR3 bases are TGTGCCAGCAGCTTTAGCGGGGTTGGGGGTGATGAGCAGTTCTTC. It is translated as CASSFSGVGGDEQFF. Together with reference TRBV7-8 and TRBJ2-1, the CDR3 gives the full variable domain: GAGVSQSPRYKVAKRGQDVALRCDPISGHVSLFWYQQALGQGPEFLTYFQNEAQLDKSGLPSDRFFAERPEGSVSTLKIQRTQQEDSAVYLCASSFSGVGGDEQFFGPGTRLTVL.